Reported below is one TCR beta chain. This sample was taken from a study of cytotoxic CD8 clonotypes in ibrutinib-treated CLL. Sequencing was performed with immunoSEQ multiplex PCR; in TCRdb, only in-frame clones are kept and a portion is missing. The sample contains 140,000 to 150,000 clones, about 78% of which appear only once. Germline CDR1 SNHLY, CDR2 FYNNEI. The CDR3 contains 14 residues. V lost 1 base, J lost 6 bases, and 0 bases stayed unmatched. The clonotype originates from a human donor with chronic lymphocytic leukemia. The rearrangement uses TRBV2 and TRBJ1-5, with 10 bases that match TRBD1. Sequences were derived from PBMCs, sampled after 24 months of ibrutinib treatment. CDR3 amino acids: CASSEGTGGQPQHF. Written as DNA, the CDR3 is TGTGCCAGCAGTGAAGGGACAGGGGGTCAGCCCCAGCATTTT.